What follows describes a single T cell receptor (beta chain). Its antigen has not been determined. There are no base qualities to consult, and no much larger clone falls within one base. The immunoSEQ Assay, a bias-controlled multiplex PCR, was used to amplify TCRbeta CDR3 regions from genomic DNA. The study's own analysis went as follows. Nucleated cell counts per sample were estimated from amplification of reference gene primers within the assay. Sequence reads were collapsed and filtered to measure the absolute abundance of every unique TCRbeta CDR3 rearrangement. For each sample, productive Simpson clonality was calculated as the square root of Simpson's diversity index over productive rearrangements. TCRdb retrieved this table from immuneACCESS and kept in-frame rearrangements only. Not all clones are present; in checked studies, unresolved V genes account for under half, and no reason is known for the remainder. The V and J calls and the clone size are those of that table, but D and trimming were determined from the DNA. The sample table records 95,000 to 100,000 clones; about 90% of these occur just once. 15% to 20% of the sample comes from the top ten.

The sample comes from a study of blood T cell repertoires in COVID-19 (dated by TCRdb to 2020 to 2021). The study in broad terms: Samples covering the acute and convalescent phases of COVID-19 were provided by collaborators in the United States, Italy and Spain. The prospective study material was composed of cDNA or gDNA derived from T cells, B-cell-depleted T cells, or PBMCs. The repertoires were released in a freely available public database intended as a resource for research on the immune response to SARS-CoV-2. The sample metadata nearly always contained a de-identified subject ID, COVID-19 status, age in years and sex. Where available, HLA class I and class II types were obtained from metadata supplied by the sample provider rather than from assay-based typing. The samples were drawn from two sources: the first 160 participants of the ongoing ImmuneRACE study, and 950 to 1,500 subjects contributed by 6 global collaborators. Deeply sampled blood TCRbeta repertoires from subjects exposed to, actively infected with, or recovered from COVID-19 were included in the dataset.

CDR1 LGHNA and CDR2 YSLEER are derived from the germline V gene. The CDR3 measures 15 amino acids from cysteine to phenylalanine. The kept DNA is CDR3 alone, 45 bases in frame from the first base. The junction shows trimming of 0 bases on V and 1 base on J, plus 6 bases between the germline ends. Collaborating institutions collected whole blood in K2EDTA tubes following their own protocols. For TCRbeta analysis, collaborators shipped samples in one of three forms: frozen whole blood, isolated PBMCs, or DNA extracted from either of those sample types. What the work shows at the level of the full study, not this receptor alone: The quantity of clinical and demographic metadata differed by source and by participant and was supplied without curation.

The source of this sequence is a man between 45 and 60 years old with acute or convalescent COVID-19. The receptor chain draws on TRBV4-3 and TRBJ2-2; tentative D gene TRBD1, with 5 bases matching. Sequences were obtained from peripheral blood. In nucleotide form, the sequence is TGCGCCAGCAGCCAAGAGACAGTGAACACCGGGGAGCTGTTTTTT. It encodes CASSQETVNTGELFF.